Below are 22 T cell receptor beta chains sequenced from a single sample in a study of blood T cell repertoires in COVID-19. The data were produced by immunoSEQ multiplex PCR, yet TCRdb's version contains in-frame clones alone and is incomplete. This table has about 89,000 clones, approximately 80% appearing once. Sequenced sample: peripheral blood. These receptors were obtained from a man aged 65-85 years with COVID-19, enrolled during active disease.

The rearrangement uses TRBV2 and TRBJ2-5; the match to TRBD2 covers 7 bases. V dropped 7 bases and J dropped 3; count of bases not matched to a gene: 8. The germline CDR1 and CDR2 sequences are SNHLY and FYNNEI. The CDR3 spans 14 residues. This CDR3 is CASTYNAGEETQYF. CDR3 nucleotide sequence: TGTGCCAGCACCTATAATGCGGGGGAAGAGACCCAGTACTTC.

This clone was counted a few times. This chain uses TRBV7-8 with TRBJ1-3; 9 bases are a match to TRBD1. The CDR3 totals 19 residues. J was trimmed by 0 bases and V by 5 bases; bases with no gene match: 14. Germline V gene data show CDR1 as SGHVS and CDR2 as FQNEAQ. The CDR3 reads CASSQGQGLTRFSGNTIYF. CDR3 bases: TGTGCCAGCAGCCAGGGACAGGGCCTTACTCGATTCTCTGGAAACACCATATATTTT.

The chain joins TRBV7-9 to TRBJ1-2; D not certain. V dropped 1 base and J dropped 1 base, with 4 bases sitting between them. The CDR3 covers 13 residues. In germline, CDR1 is SEHNR, CDR2 FQNEAQ (reference sequence). CDR3 sequence reads: CASSLDSNYGYTF. Written as DNA, the CDR3 is TGTGCCAGCAGCTTAGATAGTAACTATGGCTACACCTTC.

The rearrangement links TRBV11-2 to TRBJ2-7, with TRBD2 identical over 13 bases. The J segment lost 5 bases and the V segment lost 6 bases, leaving 1 base of the junction unmatched. The length of the CDR3 is 13 residues. The germline gives CDR1 SGHAT, CDR2 FQNNGV. The chain's CDR3 is CASRLAGGNEQYF. Written as DNA, the CDR3 is TGTGCCAGCAGACTAGCGGGAGGGAACGAGCAGTACTTC.

Sample share makes this clone medium-sized (0.01 to 0.1%). The chain joins TRBV15 to TRBJ2-7; 9 positions agree with TRBD1. With V trimmed by 4 bases and J by 3 bases, 16 bases remained unmatched. This CDR3 is built from 18 residues. Germline V lookup: CDR1 LNHNV, CDR2 YYDKDF (reference sequence). The CDR3 reads CATSTDSKQGAGIYEQYF. The DNA for the CDR3 is TGTGCCACCAGCACCGATAGCAAACAGGGGGCTGGAATCTACGAGCAGTACTTC.

In this sample, this clone turned up a few times. V gene TRBV19 combines with J gene TRBJ1-3; TRBD1 aligns across 8 bases. Germline lookup yields CDR1 LNHDA and CDR2 SQIVND (reference sequence). This CDR3 has 13 amino acids. The V gene end was trimmed by 5 bases and the J gene end by 6 bases; junction bases not matched to a gene: 3. Written as DNA, the CDR3 is TGTGCCAGTAGTGCGGACAGGGAAAACACCATATATTTT. This encodes CASSADRENTIYF.

The J gene is TRBJ2-7, the V gene TRBV7-9; possibly TRBD2 for D (6 bases). V was shortened by 3 bases and J by 9 bases, with 9 bases between the two germline ends. Germline loops: CDR1 SEHNR, CDR2 FQNEAQ (reference sequence). The CDR3 is 11 residues long. The CDR3 DNA reads as TGTGCCAGCAGCTTCGACGGGGGGCAGTACTTC. Its protein is CASSFDGGQYF.

The J gene is TRBJ1-3, the V gene TRBV4-1, with TRBD1 matching 7 bases. V lost 4 bases, J lost 4 bases, and 4 bases stayed unmatched. Per germline, CDR1 MGHRA and CDR2 YSYEKL. The CDR3 runs to 14 residues. The CDR3 loop is CASSPTGTGNTIYF. The CDR3 DNA follows: TGCGCCAGCAGCCCGACAGGGACCGGAAACACCATATATTTT.

The chain recombines TRBV15 with TRBJ1-1; no definite D call. Germline assignment: CDR1 LNHNV and CDR2 YYDKDF (reference sequence). Between the trimmed V and J ends, which lost 4 bases and 3 bases, there was a span of 12 bases. The CDR3 sequence is 14 residues long. In DNA form, the CDR3 reads TGTGCCACCAGCATGGGCCCTGGGTACACTGAAGCTTTCTTT. Translation: CATSMGPGYTEAFF.

This chain links TRBV4-2 with TRBJ1-5; D perhaps matches TRBD1 (6 bases). V was shortened by 0 bases and J by 7 bases, with 10 bases between the two germline ends. This CDR3 has 14 amino acids. The germline V gene has CDR1 LGHNA and CDR2 YNFKEQ. CDR3 protein: CASSQEGADQPQHF. The DNA for the CDR3 is TGTGCCAGCAGCCAAGAGGGGGCTGACCAGCCCCAGCATTTT.

The chain links TRBV18 to TRBJ2-3; D gene unclear. The CDR3 totals 14 residues. Germline CDR1 is KGHSH and CDR2 is LQKENI. Trimming stripped 6 bases from V and 3 bases from J, with 13 bases between. CDR3 coding DNA: TGTGCCAGCTCGCAACCTACGAAGACAGATACGCAGTATTTT. Its protein is CASSQPTKTDTQYF.

The chain recombines TRBV7-2 with TRBJ2-1; D may be TRBD1 (6 bases). Germline CDR1 is SGHTA and CDR2 is FQGNSA. The CDR3 is 15 residues long. Trimming left V 5 bases short and J 7 bases short, with 18 bases between. The CDR3: CASSPQVGAGNEQFF. The CDR3 DNA is TGTGCCAGCAGCCCACAGGTGGGGGCCGGGAATGAGCAGTTCTTC.

The chain is built from TRBV5-5 and TRBJ2-3; 10 bases map to TRBD1. The CDR3 length is 15 residues. CDR1 is SGHKS and CDR2 is YYEKEE in the germline V gene (reference sequence). V gave up 3 bases and J gave up 6 bases; unmatched junction bases: 7. The CDR3 sequence: CASSSDRGVADTQYF. The CDR3 nucleotides are TGTGCCAGCAGCTCGGACAGGGGGGTTGCGGATACGCAGTATTTT.

The chain is built from TRBV21-1 and TRBJ1-3; TRBD1 is the table's D call and was not checked against the DNA. TRBV21-1 is marked as a pseudogene. The CDR3 length is 16 residues. CDR3 nucleotides: TGTGCCAGCAGCCGTATGGGACAGGGCTCTGGAAACACCATATATTTT. Translation gives CASSRMGQGSGNTIYF.

The table lists this clone with a few counts. In DNA form, the CDR3 reads TGTGCCAGCAGCCAAGGGGCTGGCGGGGGGAATGAGCAGTTCTTC. This gives the protein CASSQGAGGGNEQFF. This chain uses TRBV3-1 (or the pseudogene TRBV3-2) with TRBJ2-1, with 8 positions matching TRBD2. Losses at the gene ends were 1 base for V and 7 bases for J; bases not matched to a gene: 6. This CDR3 region has 15 residues. CDR1 and CDR2 from the germline V gene are LGHDT and YNNKEL (reference sequence).

V gene TRBV6-2 or TRBV6-3 combines with J gene TRBJ1-1; D not resolved. Germline V gives CDR1 MNHEY, CDR2 SVGEGT. The V and J ends lost 5 bases and 5 bases respectively, with 18 bases between them. The CDR3 consists of 15 residues. The CDR3 protein is CASSPPPWFGTEAFF. The CDR3 DNA sequence: TGTGCCAGCAGTCCGCCACCCTGGTTCGGGACTGAAGCTTTCTTT.

The J gene is TRBJ1-1, the V gene TRBV29-1, with unresolved D. CDR3 length: 11 amino acids. Trimming pared 3 bases from V and 11 bases from J, leaving 13 bases between. CDR1 SQVTM and CDR2 ANQGSEA come from the germline V gene. CDR3 protein: CSVERVSSAFF. As DNA, the CDR3 is TGCAGCGTTGAGAGGGTATCGAGCGCTTTCTTT. The whole variable domain, filled in from reference TRBV29-1 and TRBJ1-1, reads SAVISQKPSRDICQRGTSLTIQCQVDSQVTMMFWYRQQPGQSLTLIATANQGSEATYESGFVIDKFPISRPNLTFSTLTVSNMSPEDSSIYLCSVERVSSAFFGQGTRLTVV.

This chain uses TRBV6-5 with TRBJ1-1, with 7 bases identical to TRBD1. The V segment lost 7 bases and the J segment 6 bases; nucleotides outside the gene matches: 8. Germline V gives CDR1 MNHEY, CDR2 SVGAGI. The CDR3 sequence is 13 residues long. The CDR3 DNA follows: TGTGCCAGCAACCATCCGACAGGGTCTGAAGCTTTCTTT. It codes for CASNHPTGSEAFF.

The V gene is TRBV19, the J gene TRBJ2-7; 11 bases line up with TRBD2. J was trimmed by 2 bases and V by 5 bases; bases with no gene match: 5. The CDR3 contains 15 residues. Germline V lookup: CDR1 LNHDA, CDR2 SQIVND (reference sequence). CDR3 region: CASSPGTSGTYEQYF. For the CDR3, the DNA is TGTGCCAGTAGTCCCGGGACTAGCGGAACCTACGAGCAGTACTTC.

The chain combines TRBV6-5 with TRBJ1-2; 7 bases match TRBD1. CDR3 length: 14 amino acids. Looked up from germline, CDR1 is MNHEY and CDR2 is SVGAGI. J lost 4 bases, V lost 7 bases, and 9 bases had no gene match. CDR3 loop: CASKVRGLGYGYTF. CDR3 DNA: TGTGCCAGCAAAGTAAGGGGGCTTGGCTATGGCTACACCTTC.

As to this clone: The germline gene is not matched at one end of the junction; a read error may be the cause. CDR3 sequence (DNA): TGCGCCTCCAGAGCGGGGATCGGCAATGAGCAGTTCTTC. Protein product: CASRAGIGNEQFF. V usage is TRBV6-5 and J usage is TRBJ2-1; TRBD2 agrees at 7 bases. Per germline, CDR1 MNHEY and CDR2 SVGAGI. The CDR3 is 13 amino acids.

The genes are TRBV19 and TRBJ1-2; a weak D match, TRBD1 (5 bases). Germline V CDR1 and CDR2: LNHDA, SQIVND (reference sequence). This CDR3 has 15 residues. Trimming removed 5 bases from V and 3 bases from J, with 16 bases in between. This chain's CDR3 is CASSPRQSLYYGYTF. In nucleotides, the CDR3 is TGTGCCAGTAGTCCCAGACAGAGCCTCTACTATGGCTACACCTTC.